These T cell receptor beta chains were read from a single sample in a study of blood T cell repertoires in COVID-19. The table came from immunoSEQ multiplex PCR; TCRdb's copy has only in-frame clones and leaves some out. The table includes about 71,000 clones, more than 65% detected once. What was sequenced was peripheral blood. The receptors originated from a woman older than 75 with active or convalescent COVID-19. CDR3s include the opening cysteine and the closing phenylalanine or tryptophan. The D gene is left open where the match is weak. The listing skips clone size in some rows; elsewhere it reads once, few, many or a size class.

DNA	CDR3	V	size	J	D
TGTGCCAGCAGCCCAGGGTCCACTGAAGCTTTCTTT	CASSPGSTEAFF	TRBV7-9	-	TRBJ1-1	-
TGTGCCAGCAGCGTAGCCGGGTCCGCAGAGACCCAGTACTTC	CASSVAGSAETQYF	TRBV9	-	TRBJ2-5	-
TGTGCCAGTAGTCCAAGGACAGGCAATTTGTTGTGGCCCCAGCATTTT	CASSPRTGNLLWPQHF	TRBV19	-	TRBJ1-5	TRBD1
TGCGCCAGCAGCCAAGATACTAGCGGGGGGGATGAGCAGTTCTTC	CASSQDTSGGDEQFF	TRBV4-3	many	TRBJ2-1	TRBD2
TGCGCCAGCAGCTTGGATGGCTCCCAAGAGACCCAGTACTTC	CASSLDGSQETQYF	TRBV5-1	-	TRBJ2-5	-
TGCGCCAGCAGCTTTCAGGGGGCGAGAACTGAAGCTTTCTTT	CASSFQGARTEAFF	TRBV5-1	-	TRBJ1-1	TRBD1
TGTGCCAGCAGTAGCAGCGGGGGGGCGGAGACCCAGTACTTC	CASSSSGGAETQYF	TRBV6-5	once	TRBJ2-5	TRBD2
TGTGCCAGCAGCCGCCCGGGACAGGGGAGCGAGCAGTACTTC	CASSRPGQGSEQYF	TRBV7-6	-	TRBJ2-7	TRBD1
TGTGCCAGCAGCCAAGCTATGAACACCGGGGAGCTGTTTTTT	CASSQAMNTGELFF	TRBV3-1/TRBV3-2	-	TRBJ2-2	-
TGTGCCAGCAGCTCCCCCGGGGGGAACACCGGGGAGCTGTTTTTT	CASSSPGGNTGELFF	TRBV7-6	-	TRBJ2-2	-
TGCGCCAGCAGTCAACCCGGAGTGCGGGTGGAGGATGAAAAACTGTTTTTT	CASSQPGVRVEDEKLFF	TRBV23-1	-	TRBJ1-4	-
TGTGCCAGCAGCCTAGGGACTAGCCACGTGTTCTTC	CASSLGTSHVFF	TRBV11-3	-	TRBJ2-1	TRBD2
TGTGCCAGCAGCCAAGAGCGGGGTCCGAGGCGTAACCAGCCCCAGCATTTT	CASSQERGPRRNQPQHF	TRBV7-9	-	TRBJ1-5	-
TGTGCCAGTAGTGCTCAGCGCCTAAGCTCCTACAATGAGCAGTTCTTC	CASSAQRLSSYNEQFF	TRBV19	-	TRBJ2-1	-
TGTGCCAGCAGTACGACAGGGGGCGCTGGCTACACCTTC	CASSTTGGAGYTF	TRBV6-2/TRBV6-3	-	TRBJ1-2	TRBD1
TGTGCCAGCAGCTTAGGACAAAACTACGAGCAGTACTTC	CASSLGQNYEQYF	TRBV7-9	-	TRBJ2-7	-
TGTGCCAGCGCGGCGGACAGCTCCTATAATTCACCCCTCCACTTT	CASAADSSYNSPLHF	TRBV6-4	-	TRBJ1-6	-
TGCAGCGTTGCGGGCAGGGATATTGACAATGAGCAGTTCTTC	CSVAGRDIDNEQFF	TRBV29-1	-	TRBJ2-1	-
TGTGCCAGCAGCTTATCAGGGGGCGGTGAGACCCAGTACTTC	CASSLSGGGETQYF	TRBV5-4	-	TRBJ2-5	TRBD1
TGTGCCACCGAGCGACAGATCAATGAGCAGTTCTTC	CATERQINEQFF	TRBV12-3/TRBV12-4	once	TRBJ2-1	-
TGTGCCAGCAGCTTAAGACGGGAGACTGAAGCTTTCTTT	CASSLRRETEAFF	TRBV5-4	-	TRBJ1-1	-
TGTGCCAGCAGCCCAAGGGGGCTGCGTGAAAAACTGTTTTTT	CASSPRGLREKLFF	TRBV3-1/TRBV3-2	few	TRBJ1-4	TRBD1
TGTGCCAGCCGTTTAGCCAGGGGTTATGGCTACACCTTC	CASRLARGYGYTF	TRBV27	once	TRBJ1-2	-
TGTGCCAGCAGTTCTCAGGGATACACTGAAGCTTTCTTT	CASSSQGYTEAFF	TRBV12-3/TRBV12-4	few	TRBJ1-1	-
TGTGCCAGCAGTGAAGCGGGGGGGTTCGGGGAGCTGTTTTTT	CASSEAGGFGELFF	TRBV6-1	once	TRBJ2-2	TRBD2
TGTGCCAGCAGCTTAGAAGGGACAGGGTATGGCTACACCTTC	CASSLEGTGYGYTF	TRBV7-2	-	TRBJ1-2	TRBD1
TGTGCCAGCAGCGTCCGCCGGGACAGGGCCACAGATACGCAGTATTTT	CASSVRRDRATDTQYF	TRBV9	-	TRBJ2-3	TRBD1
TGTGCCAGCACCGGAACAGGCATGGTGAACACTGAAGCTTTCTTT	CASTGTGMVNTEAFF	TRBV7-2	-	TRBJ1-1	-
TGTGCCAGCAGCCTTTACTTTGGGAGTGAGCAGTTCTTC	CASSLYFGSEQFF	TRBV7-3	-	TRBJ2-1	-
TGTGCCAGCCGTCCCCCGGGGGGGGGAGCTAACTATGGCTACACCTTC	CASRPPGGGANYGYTF	TRBV7-9	-	TRBJ1-2	-
TGTGCCAGCAGCACCCGGGGAGACTCCTTTTCGGGCTACACCTTC	CASSTRGDSFSGYTF	TRBV6-5	-	TRBJ1-2	-
TGTGCCAGCAGCGTAGAAGCTAGCCAAGAGACCCAGTACTTC	CASSVEASQETQYF	TRBV9	-	TRBJ2-5	-
TGTGCCAGCAGTGAGCGCAGGTCGGATGAGCAGTTCTTC	CASSERRSDEQFF	TRBV6-1	-	TRBJ2-1	-
TGTGCCAGCTGGGAACGTGTCTTCGGACAGGAGTACGAGCAGTACTTC	CASWERVFGQEYEQYF	TRBV2	once	TRBJ2-7	TRBD1
TGTGCCACCAGTGATTTGCACAGGTTCCCACGATATGGCTACACCTTC	CATSDLHRFPRYGYTF	TRBV24-1	-	TRBJ1-2	-
TGTGCCAGCAGCAACCCGACAGCTCGTCGGAACACCATATATTTT	CASSNPTARRNTIYF	TRBV21-1	-	TRBJ1-3	-